The rows below give T cell receptor beta chains drawn from one sample of a study of radiation and T cells in renal cell carcinoma. Using immunoSEQ multiplex PCR, the repertoire was profiled, and TCRdb retains in-frame clones only, with some absent. This repertoire shows tens of thousands of clones, about half found once; its top ten account for more than 15%. Sequenced material: tumor tissue, taken from a patient whose treatment included radiotherapy and nephrectomy. The source of these receptors is a woman in her fifties or sixties with renal cell carcinoma. Both conserved end residues are part of each CDR3. Fields, in order: clone size, J gene, V gene, D gene, CDR3 protein, CDR3 DNA. The D gene is left open where the match is weak. Clone size is stated in some rows and not others, as once, few, many or a class when expanded.

few TRBJ1-5 TRBV5-6 TRBD1 CASSSRTGWQPQHF TGTGCCAGCAGCTCAAGGACAGGGTGGCAGCCCCAGCATTTT
NA TRBJ2-3 TRBV13 NA CASSTLGRLDTQYF TGTGCCAGCAGCACCCTGGGGCGACTAGATACGCAGTATTTT
NA TRBJ1-1 TRBV19 NA CASKPGRGLNTEAFF TGTGCCAGCAAACCGGGCAGGGGATTGAACACTGAAGCTTTCTTT
few TRBJ1-1 TRBV5-1 NA CASGQGGGLTEAFF TGCGCCAGCGGGCAGGGCGGGGGGCTTACTGAAGCTTTCTTT
NA TRBJ1-4 TRBV18 NA CASSPPTAIRGEKLFF TGTGCCAGCTCACCACCGACGGCGATACGGGGTGAAAAACTGTTTTTT
many TRBJ1-6 TRBV6-5 NA CASSGSYNSPLHF TGTGCCAGCAGTGGTTCCTATAATTCACCCCTCCACTTT
NA TRBJ2-5 TRBV10-3 NA CAISGGAPETQYF TGTGCCATCAGTGGGGGGGCCCCAGAGACCCAGTACTTC
NA TRBJ1-1 TRBV5-6 NA CASRPRRQNTEAFF TGTGCCAGCAGGCCCCGGCGGCAGAACACTGAAGCTTTCTTT
few TRBJ2-7 TRBV4-1 NA CASSQGPGEQYF TGCGCCAGCAGCCAAGGACCGGGGGAGCAGTACTTC
many TRBJ1-5 TRBV5-1 NA CASSPDGMSNQPQHF TGCGCCAGCAGTCCCGACGGGATGAGCAATCAGCCCCAGCATTTT
NA TRBJ1-2 TRBV6-1 NA CASSYSGVHGYTF TGTGCCAGCAGTTATTCCGGGGTCCATGGCTACACCTTC
NA TRBJ2-7 TRBV7-9 TRBD2 CASSLTGGLYEQYF TGTGCCAGCAGCTTGACGGGAGGGTTATACGAGCAGTACTTC
NA TRBJ1-1 TRBV6-1 TRBD1 CAGRQGVNTEAFF TGTGCCGGCCGACAGGGGGTGAACACTGAAGCTTTCTTT
few TRBJ1-3 TRBV4-3 TRBD1 CASSQDQGGGNTIYF TGCGCCAGCAGCCAAGACCAGGGGGGAGGAAACACCATATATTTT
NA TRBJ1-3 TRBV7-2 NA CASSPTNSGNTIYF TGTGCCAGCAGCCCGACTAACTCTGGAAACACCATATATTTT
few TRBJ1-1 TRBV6-6 NA CASSYPYGQKAFF TGTGCCAGCAGTTACCCCTACGGACAAAAAGCTTTCTTT
NA TRBJ2-2 TRBV11-2 NA CASSPTVGQANTGELFF TGTGCCAGCAGCCCGACTGTTGGGCAGGCGAACACCGGGGAGCTGTTTTTT
few TRBJ1-1 TRBV9 TRBD1 CASSIADRGGNTEAFF TGTGCCAGCAGCATCGCCGACAGGGGTGGTAACACTGAAGCTTTCTTT
NA TRBJ2-3 TRBV6-6 TRBD1 CASQGVSDTQYF TGTGCCAGCCAGGGGGTCTCAGATACGCAGTATTTT
few TRBJ1-1 TRBV4-1 NA CASSHPGARNTEAFF TGCGCCAGCAGCCACCCCGGGGCGAGGAACACTGAAGCTTTCTTT
NA TRBJ1-1 TRBV9 NA CASSVVGGTNTEAFF TGTGCCAGCAGCGTAGTGGGGGGCACGAACACTGAAGCTTTCTTT
NA TRBJ2-7 TRBV29-1 NA CSVVKTPRGEQYF TGCAGCGTTGTAAAGACTCCCCGCGGCGAGCAGTACTTC
NA TRBJ2-1 TRBV7-2 TRBD2 CASSRSGGASDEQFF TGTGCCAGCAGCCGCAGCGGGGGGGCCAGTGATGAGCAGTTCTTC
many TRBJ1-1 TRBV9 NA CASSGREFSSEAFF TGTGCCAGCAGCGGACGAGAGTTTAGCTCTGAAGCTTTCTTT
few TRBJ2-5 TRBV6-5 NA CASSYISQGETQYF TGTGCCAGCAGTTACATTTCCCAGGGAGAGACCCAGTACTTC
many TRBJ1-1 TRBV7-2 NA CASSLLTGTTEAFF TGTGCCAGCAGCCTCCTGACAGGTACCACTGAAGCTTTCTTT
NA TRBJ1-5 TRBV18 NA CASSPNPNQPQHF TGTGCCAGCTCCCCAAACCCTAATCAGCCCCAGCATTTT